This passage covers 18 T cell receptor beta chains from one sample sequenced in a study of lymphopenia after photon versus proton radiotherapy. Clones were read by immunoSEQ multiplex PCR, and TCRdb kept only the in-frame ones, dropping some. The sample lists 53,000 or so clones; around four fifths were seen once. Sequenced material: peripheral blood, taken from a patient treated with photon-based radiotherapy. Source of these receptors: a man between 50 and 59 years old with gastric cancer.

The rearrangement uses TRBV2 and TRBJ1-2; 8 bases map to TRBD1. J lost 0 bases, V lost 9 bases, and 9 bases had no gene match. Germline lookup yields CDR1 SNHLY and CDR2 FYNNEI. The CDR3 is 15 residues long. The DNA of the CDR3 is TGTGCCAGTGGACAGGGCACCTCTGCTAACTATGGCTACACCTTC. Protein sequence: CASGQGTSANYGYTF. Filled out from reference TRBV2 and TRBJ1-2, the complete variable domain reads EPEVTQTPSHQVTQMGQEVILRCVPISNHLYFYWYRQILGQKVEFLVSFYNNEISEKSEIFDDQFSVERPDGSNFTLKIRSTKLEDSAMYFCASGQGTSANYGYTFGSGTRLTVV.

This sequence joins TRBV18 and TRBJ1-4; TRBD1 matches 9 bases. The V gene end was trimmed by 2 bases and the J gene end by 8 bases; junction bases not matched to a gene: 6. CDR3 length equals 15 residues. Germline values: CDR1 KGHSH, CDR2 LQKENI. The CDR3 bases are TGTGCCAGCTCACCAGGAACAGGGGGCGACGAAAAACTGTTTTTT. It encodes CASSPGTGGDEKLFF.

This clone was seen once. This CDR3 is also generated by other DNA sequences in the sample. The chain carries TRBV4-3 and TRBJ1-3, with 8 positions matching TRBD1. Germline CDR1 is LGHNA and CDR2 is YSLEER. The J segment lost 7 bases and the V segment lost 0 bases, leaving 2 bases of the junction unmatched. The CDR3 is made up of 14 amino acids. Here the CDR3 reads CASSQDQGANTIYF. In DNA form, the CDR3 reads TGCGCCAGCAGCCAAGATCAGGGGGCTAACACCATATATTTT.

V and J are TRBV7-2 and TRBJ2-2; 13 bases match TRBD2. CDR1 and CDR2 from the germline V gene are SGHTA and FQGNSA. Losses at the gene ends were 5 bases for V and 4 bases for J; bases not matched to a gene: 7. The CDR3 has 17 residues. CDR3 DNA: TGTGCCAGCAGCCGGACTAGCGGGAGAGCGCCCACCGGGGAGCTGTTTTTT. Amino acid sequence: CASSRTSGRAPTGELFF.

The V and J genes are TRBV5-5 and TRBJ1-1; D unclear. The CDR3 has 13 amino acids. Trimming removed 2 bases from V and 5 bases from J, with 10 bases in between. The V gene's germline CDR1 is SGHKS and CDR2 YYEKEE (reference sequence). The CDR3 DNA reads TGTGCCAGCAGCTTAGACATGTTGACTGAAGCTTTCTTT. Protein product: CASSLDMLTEAFF.

V usage is TRBV29-1 and J usage is TRBJ2-3, with TRBD1 matching over 8 bases. In germline, CDR1 is SQVTM, CDR2 ANQGSEA. The CDR3 has 15 amino acids. The ends lost 7 bases at V and 0 bases at J; junction bases unmatched: 9. CDR3 coding DNA: TGCAGCGGAGAGACAGGGGAATATAGCACAGATACGCAGTATTTT. Protein: CSGETGEYSTDTQYF.

The V and J genes are TRBV15 and TRBJ1-4; a weak D match, TRBD1 (6 bases). Trimming stripped 0 bases from V and 7 bases from J, with 15 bases between. The CDR3 runs 16 residues. CDR1 and CDR2 from the germline V gene are LNHNV and YYDKDF (reference sequence). CDR3 bases: TGTGCCACCAGCAGAGATCTCACAGGGATAAGTGAAAAACTGTTTTTT. Translation gives CATSRDLTGISEKLFF.

The chain uses TRBV6-6 and TRBJ2-5; TRBD2 aligns across 7 bases. V shed 6 bases, J shed 4 bases, and the junction held 14 bases outside the gene matches. The CDR3 spans 16 residues. In germline, CDR1 is MNHNY, CDR2 SVGAGI (reference sequence). In DNA, the CDR3 is TGTGCCAGCAGAGCCCAAATGGGAGGCGGGGGAGAGACCCAGTACTTC. It is translated as CASRAQMGGGGETQYF.

The chain combines TRBV19 with TRBJ2-1; tentatively, D is TRBD2 (5 bases). V lost 6 bases, J lost 10 bases, and 22 bases lay in between. The CDR3 loop spans 15 amino acids. Germline V gene lookup returns CDR1 LNHDA and CDR2 SQIVND (reference sequence). The CDR3 loop reads CASRDLFGPTGEQFF. As DNA, the CDR3 is TGTGCCAGTAGGGACTTATTCGGTCCTACGGGGGAGCAGTTCTTC.

V usage is TRBV6-5 and J usage is TRBJ2-7, with 10 bases lining up with TRBD1. Germline CDR1 reads MNHEY; CDR2 reads SVGAGI. The CDR3 is made up of 14 amino acids. V gave up 6 bases and J gave up 3 bases; unmatched junction bases: 5. CDR3: CASSRGQGVYEQYF. Here the CDR3 DNA reads TGTGCCAGCAGCCGAGGACAGGGGGTCTACGAGCAGTACTTC.

The genes are TRBV28 and TRBJ1-2; a possible D gene is TRBD1 (5 bases). The germline V gene encodes CDR1 MDHEN and CDR2 SYDVKM. The CDR3 length is 10 residues. V was shortened by 3 bases and J by 11 bases, with 7 bases between the two germline ends. CDR3 in amino acids: CASSFQGYTF. The CDR3 bases are TGTGCCAGCAGTTTCCAGGGATACACCTTC.

The rearrangement uses TRBV9 and TRBJ2-3, with TRBD2 matching 9 bases. J was trimmed by 5 bases and V by 3 bases; bases with no gene match: 4. There are 14 residues in the CDR3. CDR1 and CDR2 (germline): SGDLS, YYNGEE. The CDR3 DNA reads TGTGCCAGCAGCGGTGGCGGGAGGGGAGATACGCAGTATTTT. Translated, it gives CASSGGGRGDTQYF.

The chain employs TRBV18 and TRBJ2-1, with 7 bases aligning to TRBD1. Germline CDR1 reads KGHSH; CDR2 reads LQKENI. CDR3 length equals 15 residues. V lost 4 bases, J lost 0 bases, and 3 bases stayed unmatched. CDR3 nucleotide sequence: TGTGCCAGCTCACTTACAGGGGCCTCCTACAATGAGCAGTTCTTC. Translated: CASSLTGASYNEQFF. The full variable domain, with the rest looked up from reference TRBV18 and TRBJ2-1, is NAGVMQNPRHLVRRRGQEARLRCSPMKGHSHVYWYRQLPEEGLKFMVYLQKENIIDESGMPKERFSAEFPKEGPSILRIQQVVRGDSAAYFCASSLTGASYNEQFFGPGTRLTVL.

This chain joins TRBV28 and TRBJ2-4; perhaps TRBD1 as D (5 bases). The CDR3 sequence is 15 residues long. Deletions cut 3 bases from V and 7 bases from J, with 16 bases between. Per the germline V gene, CDR1 is MDHEN and CDR2 is SYDVKM. CDR3 in amino acids: CASSFLTGANNIQYF. DNA for the CDR3: TGTGCCAGCAGTTTCCTGACTGGGGCGAATAACATTCAGTACTTC.

The CDR3 spells CASSPDPNQPQHF. In nucleotides, the CDR3 is TGTGCCAGCAGCCCGGACCCTAATCAGCCCCAGCATTTT. This chain joins TRBV5-5 and TRBJ1-5; D unresolved. The germline V gene has CDR1 SGHKS and CDR2 YYEKEE (reference sequence). There are 13 residues in the CDR3. V was clipped by 4 bases and J by 4 bases, with 9 bases between them. Drawing the rest from reference TRBV5-5 and TRBJ1-5, the complete variable domain is DAGVTQSPTHLIKTRGQQVTLRCSPISGHKSVSWYQQVLGQGPQFIFQYYEKEERGRGNFPDRFSARQFPNYSSELNVNALLLGDSALYLCASSPDPNQPQHFGDGTRLSIL.

The V call is TRBV27, the J call TRBJ2-7; 10 nucleotides align to TRBD2. The germline V gene encodes CDR1 MNHEY and CDR2 SMNVEV (reference sequence). The CDR3 covers 14 residues. V trimming: 8 bases; J trimming: 3 bases; junction bases outside the gene matches: 7. The CDR3 loop is CASGLAGGDYEQYF. The CDR3 DNA reads TGTGCCAGCGGGTTAGCGGGAGGTGACTACGAGCAGTACTTC.

This clone appeared a single time. This chain connects TRBV10-2 to TRBJ1-2, with D hard to call. There are 13 residues in the CDR3. Germline V gene sequence: CDR1 WSHSY, CDR2 SAAADI. V was pared by 3 bases and J by 5 bases, with 10 bases between. This CDR3 is CASSEPSSYGYTF. In DNA form, the CDR3 reads TGCGCCAGCAGTGAACCGAGCTCATATGGCTACACCTTC.

The V call is TRBV9, the J call TRBJ1-1, with no clear D. CDR1 is SGDLS and CDR2 is YYNGEE in the germline V gene. The CDR3 contains 13 residues. Between the trimmed V and J ends, which lost 4 bases and 0 bases, there was a span of 7 bases. This chain's CDR3 is CASSRQMNTEAFF. In DNA, the CDR3 is TGTGCCAGCAGCCGTCAGATGAACACTGAAGCTTTCTTT.